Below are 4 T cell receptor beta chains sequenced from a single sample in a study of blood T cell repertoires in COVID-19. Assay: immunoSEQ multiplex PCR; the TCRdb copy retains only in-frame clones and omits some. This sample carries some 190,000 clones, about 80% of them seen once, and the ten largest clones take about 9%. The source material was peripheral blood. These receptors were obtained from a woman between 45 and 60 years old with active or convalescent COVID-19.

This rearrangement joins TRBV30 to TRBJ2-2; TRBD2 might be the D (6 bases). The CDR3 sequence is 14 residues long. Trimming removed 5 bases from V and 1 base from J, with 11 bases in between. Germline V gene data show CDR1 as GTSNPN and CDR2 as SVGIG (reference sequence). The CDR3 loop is CAWPGLRNTGELFF. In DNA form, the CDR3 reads TGTGCCTGGCCGGGACTTCGGAACACCGGGGAGCTGTTTTTT.

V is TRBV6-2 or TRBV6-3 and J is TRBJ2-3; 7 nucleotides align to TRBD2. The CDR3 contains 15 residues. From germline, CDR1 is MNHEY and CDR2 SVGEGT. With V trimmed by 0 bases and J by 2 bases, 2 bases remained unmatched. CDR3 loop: CASSYSGLITDTQYF. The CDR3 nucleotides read TGTGCCAGCAGTTACTCGGGACTAATCACAGATACGCAGTATTTT.

CDR3 in DNA: TGCGCCAGCAGCCAAGATAGGTTAGCCCCGAATGAGCAGTTCTTC. This translates into CASSQDRLAPNEQFF. The chain couples TRBV4-3 to TRBJ2-1; D is unclear. Germline V lookup: CDR1 LGHNA, CDR2 YSLEER. CDR3 size: 15 residues. Trimming stripped 0 bases from V and 7 bases from J, with 13 bases between.

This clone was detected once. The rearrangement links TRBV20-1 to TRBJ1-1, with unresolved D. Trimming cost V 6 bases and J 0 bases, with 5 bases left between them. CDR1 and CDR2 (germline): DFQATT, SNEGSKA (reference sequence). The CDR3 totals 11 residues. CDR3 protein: CSARLNTEAFF. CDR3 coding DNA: TGCAGTGCGCGCTTGAACACTGAAGCTTTCTTT.